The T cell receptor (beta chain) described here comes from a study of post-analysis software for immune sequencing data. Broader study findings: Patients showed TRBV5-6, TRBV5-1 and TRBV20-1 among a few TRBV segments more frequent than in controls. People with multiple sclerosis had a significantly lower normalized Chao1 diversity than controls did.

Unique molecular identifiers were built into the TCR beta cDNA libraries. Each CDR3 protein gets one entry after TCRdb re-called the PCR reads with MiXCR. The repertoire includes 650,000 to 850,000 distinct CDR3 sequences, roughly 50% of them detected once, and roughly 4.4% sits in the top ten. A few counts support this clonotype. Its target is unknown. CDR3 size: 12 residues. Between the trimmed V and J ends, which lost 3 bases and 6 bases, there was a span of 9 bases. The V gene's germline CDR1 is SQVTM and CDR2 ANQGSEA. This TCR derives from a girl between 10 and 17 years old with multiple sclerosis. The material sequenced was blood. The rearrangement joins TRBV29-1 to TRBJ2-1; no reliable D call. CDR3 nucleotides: TGCAGCGTTGAGGCTCGACTCAATGAGCAGTTCTTC. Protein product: CSVEARLNEQFF.